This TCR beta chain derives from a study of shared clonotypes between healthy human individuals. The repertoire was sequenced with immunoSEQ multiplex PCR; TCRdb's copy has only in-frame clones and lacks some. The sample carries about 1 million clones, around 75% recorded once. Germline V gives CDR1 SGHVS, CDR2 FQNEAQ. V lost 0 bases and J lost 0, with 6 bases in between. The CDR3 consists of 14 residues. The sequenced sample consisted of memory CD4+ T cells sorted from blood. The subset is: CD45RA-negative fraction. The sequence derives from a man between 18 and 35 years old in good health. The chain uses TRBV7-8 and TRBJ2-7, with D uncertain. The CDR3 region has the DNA TGTGCCAGCAGCTTAGCGCACGCCTCCTACGAGCAGTACTTC. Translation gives CASSLAHASYEQYF.